Listed below are T cell receptor beta chains from one sample, sequenced in a study of regulatory T cells in long-lasting Graves disease. One entry per CDR3 protein results from TCRdb running MiXCR on the multiplex PCR reads. The repertoire includes some 560,000 distinct CDR3 sequences, 15% to 20% of them detected once, and around a quarter sits in the top ten. The sample was also linked to a second study, of T cells in Graves' hyperthyroidism and ophthalmopathy.

This sample comprised peripheral blood mononuclear cells (PBMCs), obtained at new diagnosis, from a patient treated with antithyroid drugs. The receptor set was obtained from a middle-aged woman with Graves disease. Both conserved end residues are part of each CDR3. A D gene is named only where the DNA matches it firmly. Where a row states a size, it is once, few, many or the class of an expanded clone; other rows omit it.

V	size	J	D	DNA	CDR3
TRBV7-9	.	TRBJ2-5	.	TGTGCCAGCAGGGGCCCGGGGGCCCAAGAGACCCAGTACTTC	CASRGPGAQETQYF
TRBV20-1	many	TRBJ1-1	.	TGCAGTGCCGGAGAGGAGCCAACCGGCACTGAAGCTTTCTTT	CSAGEEPTGTEAFF
TRBV28	many	TRBJ1-5	TRBD1	TGTGCCAGCAGTCTTAACAGGGGGTGGCAGCCCCAGCATTTT	CASSLNRGWQPQHF
TRBV18	.	TRBJ1-1	.	TGTGCCAGCTCGATATCGGGGGGAGCGAACACTGAAGCTTTCTTT	CASSISGGANTEAFF
TRBV4-1	many	TRBJ1-5	TRBD1	TGTGCCAGCAGCGACAGGGACAATCAGCCCCAGCATTTT	CASSDRDNQPQHF
TRBV12-3/TRBV12-4	many	TRBJ2-5	TRBD1	TGTGCCAGCAGTTTTGACGAGGACAGGGGTGAGACCCAGTACTTC	CASSFDEDRGETQYF
TRBV2	.	TRBJ2-3	.	TGTGCCAGCAAGCCTAGCACAGATACGCAGTATTTT	CASKPSTDTQYF
TRBV20-1	.	TRBJ2-7	.	TGCAGTGCTGGGGTGGGCTCCTACGAGCAGTACTTC	CSAGVGSYEQYF
TRBV20-1	many	TRBJ2-7	TRBD2	TGCAGTGCACGGACTAGCGGGGGGCCCCTTGAGCAGTACTTC	CSARTSGGPLEQYF
TRBV5-1	many	TRBJ1-4	.	TGCGCCAGCAGCTTCGATGCTAGGAGGGAAAAACTGTTTTTT	CASSFDARREKLFF
TRBV20-1	.	TRBJ2-4	.	TGCAGTGCCTGGGGGCTCTCAGCCAAAAACATTCAGTACTTC	CSAWGLSAKNIQYF
TRBV14	few	TRBJ2-1	.	TGTGCCAGCAGCCAAGATAAGGTCACGGCCTACAATGAGCAGTTCTTC	CASSQDKVTAYNEQFF
TRBV19	many	TRBJ1-1	.	TGTGCCAGTAGTCAGCCCAGGGCGAACACTGAAGCTTTCTTT	CASSQPRANTEAFF
TRBV7-8	many	TRBJ1-1	.	TGTGCCAGCAGCTTCGGCGAGAGCAACACTGAAGCTTTCTTT	CASSFGESNTEAFF
TRBV28	many	TRBJ2-7	.	TGTGCCAGCAGTTTAATCGGGGCGAGGGAGCAGTACTTC	CASSLIGAREQYF
TRBV5-6	many	TRBJ2-4	TRBD2	TGTGCCAGCAGCCTTAGCGGGGGCGAGTACATTCAGTACTTC	CASSLSGGEYIQYF
TRBV30	.	TRBJ2-5	.	TGTGCCTGGAGTGTAAATCCCACAGGGACCCAGTACTTC	CAWSVNPTGTQYF
TRBV27	.	TRBJ1-6	TRBD1	TGTGCCAGCAGTTTTCTGACAGGGGCATCACCCCTCCACTTT	CASSFLTGASPLHF
TRBV11-3	many	TRBJ2-5	.	TGTGCCAGCAGCTTGGATGGGGGGAGCGAGACCCAGTACTTC	CASSLDGGSETQYF
TRBV28	many	TRBJ1-5	.	TGTGCCAGCAGCGTGCTAGAGGCTCGCAATCAGCCCCAGCATTTT	CASSVLEARNQPQHF
TRBV6-1	.	TRBJ2-4	TRBD2	TGTGCCAGCAGCACCTTTCCGGGGGCGGGGGGAGCCAAAAACATTCAGTACTTC	CASSTFPGAGGAKNIQYF
TRBV19	.	TRBJ2-1	.	TGTGCCAGTAGTATTGGGCTTCGGGGTGAGCAGTTCTTC	CASSIGLRGEQFF
TRBV12-3/TRBV12-4	many	TRBJ1-3	.	TGTGCCAGCAAAGCAGCACCATTCTCTGGAAACACCATATATTTT	CASKAAPFSGNTIYF
TRBV7-8	many	TRBJ1-5	.	TGTGCCAGCACCGGAATTGGGACATTCAGCAATCAGCCCCAGCATTTT	CASTGIGTFSNQPQHF
TRBV7-9	.	TRBJ1-1	TRBD1	TGTGCCAGCAGCTACCGGACAGGGGGTGGCACTGAAGCTTTCTTT	CASSYRTGGGTEAFF
TRBV2	many	TRBJ1-1	.	TGTGCCAGCAGGGCTGGACATAACACTGAAGCTTTCTTT	CASRAGHNTEAFF
TRBV12-3/TRBV12-4	many	TRBJ2-3	.	TGTGCCAGCAGCCCCCTCGCGAATACGCAGTATTTT	CASSPLANTQYF
TRBV7-9	many	TRBJ2-3	.	TGTGCCAGCAGCTCCCCCCCAGACATCGCTAGCACAGATACGCAGTATTTT	CASSSPPDIASTDTQYF
TRBV28	.	TRBJ2-2	.	TGTGCCAGCAGTTTTCAGGGGCGGAACGGGGAGCTGTTTTTT	CASSFQGRNGELFF
TRBV11-2	.	TRBJ2-3	TRBD2	TGTGCCAGCAGCTCCTGGACTAGCGGGGGTAGCACAGATACGCAGTATTTT	CASSSWTSGGSTDTQYF
TRBV27	many	TRBJ1-4	.	TGTGCCAGCAGTCGGGCGGGGGCGACTAATGAAAAACTGTTTTTT	CASSRAGATNEKLFF
TRBV14	.	TRBJ1-4	.	TGTGCCAGCAGCCCCTCCGATGAAAAACTGTTTTTT	CASSPSDEKLFF
TRBV11-1	many	TRBJ1-2	.	TGTGCCAGCAGCCCCCGACAGGAGACCTATGGCTACACCTTC	CASSPRQETYGYTF
TRBV20-1	many	TRBJ1-6	TRBD1	TGCAGTGCTGGATCCGGGACAGGCGGGTTTTCACCCCTCCACTTT	CSAGSGTGGFSPLHF
TRBV6-5	many	TRBJ1-1	.	TGTGCCAGCAGTTACTCGCGACAGGTAGAAGCTTTCTTT	CASSYSRQVEAFF
TRBV20-1	many	TRBJ2-7	.	TGCAGTGCCCAGGGGGGGGGCGTCGGGTCCTACGAGCAGTACTTC	CSAQGGGVGSYEQYF
TRBV19	many	TRBJ1-2	TRBD1	TGTGCCAGTACCAGCTGGACAGGGGGCCTCCTCTATGGCTACACCTTC	CASTSWTGGLLYGYTF
TRBV11-2	many	TRBJ1-2	.	TGTGCCAGCAGCCTGGGGACACAACTATCTAGCTACACCTTC	CASSLGTQLSSYTF
TRBV20-1	many	TRBJ1-1	.	TGCAGTGCTAGAGAGCCCGTTATGAACACTGAAGCTTTCTTT	CSAREPVMNTEAFF